This TCR beta chain was retrieved from a study of blood T cell repertoires in COVID-19. Study-wide background: The United States, Italy and Spain provided the acute and convalescent COVID-19 samples. PBMCs, B-cell-depleted T cells, or T cells provided the cDNA or gDNA that made up the material.

Germline V gene sequence: CDR1 KGHSH, CDR2 LQKENI. V gave up 3 bases and J gave up 7 bases, with 12 bases separating them. This CDR3 is 14 amino acids long. Per the study methods: Estimation of nucleated cell counts relied on the amplification of reference gene primers. Here immunoSEQ multiplex PCR was the method, and the copy in TCRdb shows in-frame clones only, minus some. V and J calls and clone size follow that table, whereas D and trimming were derived from the DNA. The sample includes about 330,000 clones, around four fifths of them seen just once. The source is a woman aged 45-60 years with acute or convalescent COVID-19. Source material: peripheral blood. This chain uses TRBV18 with TRBJ1-4; D unresolved. DNA of the CDR3: TGTGCCAGCTCACCCCCGGTGCCGTCTGAAAAACTGTTTTTT. This translates into CASSPPVPSEKLFF.